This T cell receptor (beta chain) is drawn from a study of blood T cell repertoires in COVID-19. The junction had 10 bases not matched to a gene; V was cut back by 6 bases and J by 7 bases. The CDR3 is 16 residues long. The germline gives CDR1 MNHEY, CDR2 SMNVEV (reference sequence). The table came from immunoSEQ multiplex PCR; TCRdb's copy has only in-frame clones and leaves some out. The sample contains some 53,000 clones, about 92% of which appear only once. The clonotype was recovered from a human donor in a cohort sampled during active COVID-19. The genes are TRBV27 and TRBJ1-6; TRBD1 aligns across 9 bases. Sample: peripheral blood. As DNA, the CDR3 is TGTGCCAGCAGACCCCGGGACAGGGTGCTGAATTCACCCCTCCACTTT. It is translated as CASRPRDRVLNSPLHF.